This T cell receptor (beta chain) came from a study of shared clonotypes between healthy human individuals. Study overall: Used for every donor were three CD4 naive, three CD4 memory, two CD8 naive and one CD8 memory plate.

The CDR3 has 16 residues. V shed 6 bases and J shed 2 bases, with 21 bases lying between them. CDR1 is SQVTM and CDR2 is ANQGSEA in the germline V gene. Assay: immunoSEQ multiplex PCR; the TCRdb copy retains only in-frame clones and omits some. Of some 2.4 million clones listed, approximately 93% are singletons. This clone was recorded once. Sequenced sample: naive CD4+ T cells from PBMCs. Subset reported: CD45RA+ positively selected. This TCR came from a man aged 18 to 30 in good health. Some clones in this sample may be carry-over from other donors' samples. The V call is TRBV29-1, the J call TRBJ2-3, with D maybe TRBD2 (5 bases). In DNA, the CDR3 is TGCAGCGTCCTAGGACTGATGCTACTTTCCACAGATACGCAGTATTTT. Its translation: CSVLGLMLLSTDTQYF.